These 27 T cell receptor beta chains share one sample of origin, sequenced in a study of T cell responses to AZD1222 COVID-19 vaccine. Clones were sequenced by immunoSEQ multiplex PCR, and TCRdb holds only the in-frame ones, with some missing. Seen here are roughly 84,000 clones, roughly 88% observed once, and the top ten hold 12%. Sequenced material: peripheral blood, taken 28 days after the second AZD1222 dose. These receptors all stem from an adult who received the AZD1222 COVID-19 vaccine.

This chain connects TRBV19 to TRBJ1-2; TRBD1 might be the D (5 bases). Trimming pared 10 bases from V and 0 bases from J, leaving 15 bases between. The CDR3 length is 14 residues. Looked up from germline, CDR1 is LNHDA and CDR2 is SQIVND (reference sequence). CDR3 DNA: TGTGCCACCAAGGGGAGGCACACTAACTATGGCTACACCTTC. Protein product: CATKGRHTNYGYTF.

The chain employs TRBV5-4 and TRBJ2-3; 12 positions agree with TRBD2. The CDR3 runs 16 residues. V lost 4 bases, J lost 4 bases, and 7 bases stayed unmatched. The V gene's germline CDR1 is SGHNT and CDR2 YYREEE (reference sequence). The CDR3 sequence: CASSKTLAGGADTQYF. The CDR3, as DNA: TGTGCCAGCAGCAAAACCCTAGCGGGGGGGGCAGATACGCAGTATTTT. The full variable domain, its missing parts supplied by reference TRBV5-4 and TRBJ2-3, is ETGVTQSPTHLIKTRGQQVTLRCSSQSGHNTVSWYQQALGQGPQFIFQYYREEENGRGNFPPRFSGLQFPNYSSELNVNALELDDSALYLCASSKTLAGGADTQYFGPGTRLTVL.

The chain combines TRBV4-2 with TRBJ2-2; D gene unclear. This CDR3 has 15 amino acids. V was shortened by 1 base and J by 5 bases, with 11 bases between the two germline ends. The germline CDR1 and CDR2 sequences are LGHNA and YNFKEQ. In nucleotides, the CDR3 is TGTGCCAGCAGCCAAGTCGAGCCGACAACCGGGGAGCTGTTTTTT. Protein product: CASSQVEPTTGELFF.

This clone has a single count. The V call is TRBV28, the J call TRBJ1-2; D is undetermined. The CDR3 spans 15 residues. V gave up 4 bases and J gave up 2 bases, with 14 bases separating them. Per germline, CDR1 MDHEN and CDR2 SYDVKM. Written as DNA, the CDR3 is TGTGCCAGCAGTTCTCAATCCCCTGGGAACTATGGCTACACCTTC. Translating it yields CASSSQSPGNYGYTF.

This chain uses TRBV23-1 with TRBJ2-7, with D perhaps TRBD1 or TRBD2 (5 bases each). TRBV23-1 has ORF status, its function being uncertain. V was shortened by 8 bases and J by 2 bases, with 16 bases between the two germline ends. This CDR3 is built from 14 residues. The CDR3 region is CASGPGTATYEQYF. In nucleotides, the CDR3 is TGCGCCAGCGGACCTGGGACGGCTACCTACGAGCAGTACTTC.

The chain employs TRBV12-3 or TRBV12-4 and TRBJ1-3, with D possibly matching TRBD1 (5 bases). The CDR3 totals 13 residues. V dropped 6 bases and J dropped 1 base, with 7 bases sitting between them. CDR3 DNA sequence: TGTGCCAGCAGGCAGGGTTCTGGAAACACCATATATTTT. Its protein product is CASRQGSGNTIYF.

This sequence joins TRBV5-8 and TRBJ1-1; TRBD1 matches 12 bases. The germline gives CDR1 SGHTS, CDR2 YDEGEE. This CDR3 comprises 17 residues. V shed 4 bases and J 0 bases; nucleotides not matched to a gene: 7. This CDR3 reads CASSLGQGAFMNTEAFF. The CDR3 DNA is TGTGCCAGCAGCCTGGGACAGGGGGCATTCATGAACACTGAAGCTTTCTTT.

The chain uses TRBV5-5 and TRBJ2-3, with D perhaps TRBD1 (5 bases). Germline V gene sequence: CDR1 SGHKS, CDR2 YYEKEE (reference sequence). V shed 2 bases and J shed 0 bases, with 10 bases lying between them. The CDR3 runs 15 residues. The CDR3 bases are TGTGCCAGCAGCTTAGGGGCAACTAGCACAGATACGCAGTATTTT. It is translated as CASSLGATSTDTQYF.

The genes are TRBV10-3 and TRBJ2-7, with 8 bases matching TRBD2. CDR1 is ENHRY and CDR2 is SYGVKD in the germline V gene. V shed 4 bases and J 4 bases; nucleotides not matched to a gene: 18. CDR3 length: 18 amino acids. The CDR3 DNA is TGTGCCATCAGTGGGAAAGCGGGAGCTATACAGGACGAGTACGAGCAGTACTTC. It translates to CAISGKAGAIQDEYEQYF.

This chain links TRBV6-5 with TRBJ2-1; 7 positions agree with TRBD2. Per germline, CDR1 MNHEY and CDR2 SVGAGI. This CDR3 comprises 14 residues. With V trimmed by 8 bases and J by 2 bases, 6 bases remained unmatched. The CDR3 spells CASREEKAYNEQFF. The CDR3 region has the DNA TGTGCCAGCCGGGAGGAGAAGGCCTACAATGAGCAGTTCTTC.

The chain uses TRBV28 and TRBJ2-7; 9 positions agree with TRBD2. This CDR3 spans 16 amino acids. Germline values: CDR1 MDHEN, CDR2 SYDVKM. J lost 0 bases, V lost 6 bases, and 9 bases had no gene match. The CDR3 is CASSPWGSGSSYEQYF. The CDR3 DNA reads as TGTGCCAGCAGCCCCTGGGGTAGCGGGAGCTCCTACGAGCAGTACTTC.

V usage is TRBV5-4 and J usage is TRBJ1-2; a weak D match, TRBD1 (5 bases). CDR1 SGHNT and CDR2 YYREEE come from the germline V gene (reference sequence). The CDR3 runs to 14 residues. V was clipped by 6 bases and J by 2 bases, with 14 bases between them. As DNA, the CDR3 is TGTGCCAGCACCCCAGACAGAATCAACTATGGCTACACCTTC. It is translated as CASTPDRINYGYTF.

The chain couples TRBV6-5 to TRBJ2-7, with TRBD2 matching 8 bases. The CDR3 length is 14 residues. With V trimmed by 5 bases and J by 4 bases, 7 bases remained unmatched. Per the germline V gene, CDR1 is MNHEY and CDR2 is SVGAGI. The CDR3 sequence is CASSPRSGRYEQYF. CDR3 nucleotide sequence: TGTGCCAGCAGTCCCCGAAGCGGGAGATACGAGCAGTACTTC.

This clone was found once. The rearrangement uses TRBV19 and TRBJ1-6; TRBD1 agrees at 9 bases. With V trimmed by 4 bases and J by 8 bases, 3 bases remained unmatched. From germline, CDR1 is LNHDA and CDR2 SQIVND (reference sequence). The CDR3 loop spans 14 amino acids. CDR3 DNA sequence: TGTGCCAGTAGTACCAGGACAGGGGATTCACCCCTCCACTTT. Translation: CASSTRTGDSPLHF.

This CDR3 is CASSLEETGTAYEQYF. The CDR3 DNA is TGTGCCAGCAGCTTAGAAGAAACGGGGACAGCGTACGAGCAGTACTTC. The J gene is TRBJ2-7, the V gene TRBV7-6, with TRBD1 matching 7 bases. The V and J ends lost 1 base and 4 bases, in that order; junction bases with no gene match: 10. The CDR3 has 16 residues. Germline values: CDR1 SGHVS, CDR2 FNYEAQ.

With respect to this clone: A much larger clone differs from this one at a single base, so this may be a read error. This chain uses TRBV7-6 with TRBJ1-2; 8 bases line up with TRBD1. CDR1 and CDR2 from the germline V gene are SGHVS and FNYEAQ. The CDR3 covers 16 residues. The V and J ends lost 4 bases and 8 bases, in that order; junction bases with no gene match: 15. CDR3 amino acids: CASSSTQPGQGEGYTF. CDR3 nucleotide sequence: TGTGCCAGCAGCTCCACTCAACCCGGACAGGGTGAAGGCTACACCTTC.

This clone has a handful of counts. This chain uses TRBV28 with TRBJ1-2, with 8 nucleotides matching TRBD1. The J segment lost 4 bases and the V segment lost 5 bases, leaving 15 bases of the junction unmatched. CDR1 MDHEN and CDR2 SYDVKM come from the germline V gene. This CDR3 comprises 17 residues. This chain's CDR3 is CASSTQAGGQGSYGYTF. The CDR3 coding sequence is TGTGCCAGCAGTACTCAAGCAGGTGGACAGGGATCCTATGGCTACACCTTC.

The chain joins TRBV7-2 to TRBJ1-1; D unclear. The CDR3 covers 15 residues. With 2 bases removed from V and 0 bases from J, the gap between germline ends came to 10 bases. Germline-derived CDR1 and CDR2 are SGHTA and FQGNSA. The DNA for the CDR3 is TGTGCCAGCAGCTTAAGGGCAGATATGAACACTGAAGCTTTCTTT. Its translation is CASSLRADMNTEAFF.

This clone was observed a single time. The chain is built from TRBV6-1 and TRBJ1-1, with 9 positions matching TRBD1. V trimming: 6 bases; J trimming: 2 bases; junction bases outside the gene matches: 10. The CDR3 runs to 16 residues. Germline V gene sequence: CDR1 MNHNS, CDR2 SASEGT. CDR3 sequence reads: CASSEPTGGRNTEAFF. The DNA for the CDR3 is TGTGCCAGCAGCGAACCGACAGGGGGTAGAAACACTGAAGCTTTCTTT.

This chain joins TRBV6-2 or TRBV6-3 and TRBJ2-7; D may be TRBD2 (5 bases). CDR3 length equals 14 residues. Germline V gives CDR1 MNHEY, CDR2 SVGEGT. Trimming pared 2 bases from V and 3 bases from J, leaving 11 bases between. CDR3 in amino acids: CASSYSGSVYEQYF. DNA for the CDR3: TGTGCCAGCAGTTACAGCGGATCCGTCTACGAGCAGTACTTC.

This chain connects TRBV4-3 to TRBJ1-4; D remains unclear. Germline loops: CDR1 LGHNA, CDR2 YSLEER. CDR3 size: 12 residues. V was trimmed by 0 bases and J by 8 bases, leaving 4 bases between them. This CDR3 reads CASSQDREKLFF. In DNA form, the CDR3 reads TGCGCCAGCAGCCAAGATCGAGAAAAACTGTTTTTT.

The V call is TRBV7-9, the J call TRBJ1-4; the D gene is possibly TRBD1 (5 bases). This CDR3 contains 13 residues. Per germline, CDR1 SEHNR and CDR2 FQNEAQ (reference sequence). Trimming took 0 bases from V and 8 from J, leaving 7 bases between them. The CDR3 nucleotides are TGTGCCAGCAGCTTAGCGGGGCAAGAAAAACTGTTTTTT. Amino acid sequence: CASSLAGQEKLFF.

This clone has more than one count but fewer than ten. This chain joins TRBV5-4 and TRBJ2-2, with 15 bases fitting TRBD2. The ends lost 3 bases at V and 1 base at J; junction bases unmatched: 1. The germline V gene encodes CDR1 SGHNT and CDR2 YYREEE (reference sequence). The CDR3 totals 17 residues. As DNA, the CDR3 is TGTGCCAGCAGCTGGGGACTAGCGGGGGGGAACACCGGGGAGCTGTTTTTT. Its protein is CASSWGLAGGNTGELFF.

This clone was observed a few times. The chain combines TRBV9 with TRBJ2-5; TRBD1 matches at 8 bases. The CDR3 has 16 residues. CDR1 and CDR2 (germline): SGDLS, YYNGEE. J lost 2 bases, V lost 0 bases, and 6 bases had no gene match. The CDR3 nucleotides read TGTGCCAGCAGCGTAGGCCTAGGACAGGGACAAGAGACCCAGTACTTC. Translating gives CASSVGLGQGQETQYF. Combining the CDR3 with reference TRBV9 and TRBJ2-5 gives the whole variable domain DSGVTQTPKHLITATGQRVTLRCSPRSGDLSVYWYQQSLDQGLQFLIQYYNGEERAKGNILERFSAQQFPDLHSELNLSSLELGDSALYFCASSVGLGQGQETQYFGPGTRLLVL.

Only a few counts were recorded for this clone. V gene TRBV28 combines with J gene TRBJ2-3, with 7 bases lining up with TRBD2. This CDR3 comprises 14 residues. Trimming took 5 bases from V and 8 from J; bases not matched to a gene: 10. Germline CDR1 MDHEN, CDR2 SYDVKM. The CDR3 DNA reads as TGTGCCAGCAGTGCATCCTCGGGGAGGGGTACGCAGTATTTT. Translating gives CASSASSGRGTQYF.

The rearrangement links TRBV9 to TRBJ2-1; no clear D gene. There are 12 residues in the CDR3. Germline V gene lookup returns CDR1 SGDLS and CDR2 YYNGEE. V lost 1 base to trimming and J lost 9 bases, with 8 bases between them. CDR3 loop: CASSVFFGEQFF. The DNA for the CDR3 is TGTGCCAGCAGCGTATTCTTCGGTGAGCAGTTCTTC.

The rearrangement uses TRBV4-3 and TRBJ1-3; D remains ambiguous. CDR1 and CDR2 from the germline V gene are LGHNA and YSLEER. The CDR3 consists of 17 residues. The germline V and J ends were trimmed by 4 bases and 0 bases, with 16 bases remaining between them. CDR3: CASSPTAARLSGNTIYF. The CDR3 nucleotides read TGCGCCAGCAGCCCAACCGCGGCGCGCCTCTCTGGAAACACCATATATTTT.